This section outlines one T cell receptor beta chain sequence together with its context. The record originates from a study of shared clonotypes between healthy human individuals. Only in-frame clones appear in the TCRdb table, and some are missing; sequencing was by immunoSEQ multiplex PCR. The sample shows 1.4 million or so clones, about 98.5% of them seen only once. Adults of Caucasian background living in Nashville, Tennessee made up all donors. The TCR originated in a man aged 30 to 39 in good health. Sequencing input: naive CD4+ T cells sorted from blood. Subset meaning: CD45RA+ positively selected.

Here the CDR3 DNA reads TGTGCCAGCAGAACAACCGGGACTAGCGGACTCACAGATACGCAGTATTTT. Its translation: CASRTTGTSGLTDTQYF. The rearrangement joins TRBV2 to TRBJ2-3; 11 nucleotides match TRBD2. Per the germline V gene, CDR1 is SNHLY and CDR2 is FYNNEI. The CDR3 covers 17 residues. The J segment lost 2 bases and the V segment lost 6 bases, leaving 10 bases of the junction unmatched.